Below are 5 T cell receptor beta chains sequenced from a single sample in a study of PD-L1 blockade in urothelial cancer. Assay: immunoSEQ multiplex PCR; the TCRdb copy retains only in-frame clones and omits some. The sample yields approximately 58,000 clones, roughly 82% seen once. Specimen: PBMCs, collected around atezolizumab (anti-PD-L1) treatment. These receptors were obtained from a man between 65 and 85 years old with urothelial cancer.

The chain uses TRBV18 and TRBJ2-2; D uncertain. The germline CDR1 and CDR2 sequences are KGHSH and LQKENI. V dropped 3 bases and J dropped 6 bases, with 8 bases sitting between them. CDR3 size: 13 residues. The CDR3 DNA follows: TGTGCCAGCTCACCGGCTGGCCCCGGGGAGCTGTTTTTT. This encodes CASSPAGPGELFF.

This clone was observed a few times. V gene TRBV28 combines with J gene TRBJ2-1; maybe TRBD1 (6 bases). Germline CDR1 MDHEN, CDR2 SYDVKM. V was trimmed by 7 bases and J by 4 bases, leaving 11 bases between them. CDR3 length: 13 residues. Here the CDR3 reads CASTGTPYNEQFF. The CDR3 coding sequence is TGTGCCAGCACCGGGACACCGTACAATGAGCAGTTCTTC.

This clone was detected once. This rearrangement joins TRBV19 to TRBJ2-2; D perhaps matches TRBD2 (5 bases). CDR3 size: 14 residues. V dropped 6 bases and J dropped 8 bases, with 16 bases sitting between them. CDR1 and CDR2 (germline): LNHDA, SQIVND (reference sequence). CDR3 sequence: CASSLDRGEGELFF. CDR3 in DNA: TGTGCCAGTAGCCTCGATCGGGGTGAGGGGGAGCTGTTTTTT.

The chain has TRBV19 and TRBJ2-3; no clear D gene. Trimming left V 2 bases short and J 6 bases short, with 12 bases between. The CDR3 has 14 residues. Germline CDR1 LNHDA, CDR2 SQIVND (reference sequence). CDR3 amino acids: CASSIRSAADTQYF. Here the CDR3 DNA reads TGTGCCAGTAGTATAAGATCCGCGGCTGATACGCAGTATTTT.

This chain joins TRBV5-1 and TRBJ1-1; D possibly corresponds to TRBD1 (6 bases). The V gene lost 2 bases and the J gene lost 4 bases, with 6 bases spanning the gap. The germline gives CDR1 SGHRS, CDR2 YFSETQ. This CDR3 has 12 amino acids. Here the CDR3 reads CASSLQGTEAFF. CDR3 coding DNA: TGCGCCAGCAGCTTACAGGGCACTGAAGCTTTCTTT.